This T cell receptor (beta chain) emerged from a study of blood T cell repertoires in COVID-19. As for the study in general: COVID-19 samples, acute and convalescent, were from the United States, Italy and Spain.

In the original processing: Using reference gene primer amplification, nucleated cell counts were estimated. The protocol was immunoSEQ multiplex PCR, while the TCRdb copy is restricted to in-frame clones and leaves out a portion. Clone size and V and J calls were adopted from that table, with D and trimming inferred from the DNA. The data contain 200,000 to 250,000 clones, 83% of them singletons. The ends lost 4 bases at V and 5 bases at J; junction bases unmatched: 3. Germline lookup yields CDR1 SGHRS and CDR2 YFSETQ. CDR3 length: 13 amino acids. Participant age was roughly 18 to 95 years, and participants resided in fewer than 30 US areas.

The TCR was taken from a woman between 45 and 65 years old who had been exposed to COVID-19. The chain uses TRBV5-1 and TRBJ1-5; 7 nucleotides line up with TRBD1. Input material: PBMCs or T cells enriched from blood (not recorded which). The CDR3 protein is CASSPTGDQPQHF. CDR3 bases: TGCGCCAGCAGCCCTACAGGGGATCAGCCCCAGCATTTT.